This is a list of T cell receptor beta chains from one sample in a study of T cells after yellow fever vaccination. Each CDR3 protein gets one entry after TCRdb re-called the 5' RACE reads with MiXCR. The top ten clones hold 3% to 4% of a sample with 300,000 to 400,000 distinct CDR3 sequences, about 10% of them seen once. The source was CD4+ T cells sorted from PBMCs, collected 45 days after the yellow fever booster vaccination. The origin of the receptors is a man between 18 and 29 years old who received the YFV17D yellow fever vaccine. Each CDR3 is given with its conserved first and last residue. Fields, in order: D gene, J gene, V gene, clone size, CDR3 DNA, CDR3 protein. A D gene is named only where the DNA matches it firmly. Size tells how often a clone was seen (once, few, many) or the class of an expanded clone, and some rows leave it out.

>NA|TRBJ1-2|TRBV11-2|NA
TGTGCCAGCACCATCTCCCGAAGGGGGAGCCCAGCTTATGGCTACACCTTC
CASTISRRGSPAYGYTF
>NA|TRBJ2-2|TRBV9|NA
TGTGCCAGCAGCGTAGCCGGGGCGACCGGGGAGCTGTTTTTT
CASSVAGATGELFF
>TRBD2|TRBJ2-5|TRBV20-1|few
TGCAGTGCTAGGTCGAGCGGGGGTAGCGAGACCCAGTACTTC
CSARSSGGSETQYF
>NA|TRBJ2-7|TRBV7-9|NA
TGTGCCAGCAGCTTGTTTGGGGGCTCGGGGCACGAGCAGTACTTC
CASSLFGGSGHEQYF
>NA|TRBJ1-2|TRBV7-2|NA
TGTGCCAGCAGCTTAGATCCAATATATGGCTACACCTTC
CASSLDPIYGYTF
>TRBD1|TRBJ1-2|TRBV4-3|few
TGCGCCAGCAGCCAAGAGCTCTTGGCAGGGGGCGGAGGTGGCTACACCTTC
CASSQELLAGGGGGYTF
>TRBD1|TRBJ1-2|TRBV7-2|many
TGTGCCAGCAGCTTAGGCTCGGGACAGGCTATCTATGGCTACACCTTC
CASSLGSGQAIYGYTF
>NA|TRBJ2-2|TRBV10-1|NA
TGCGCCAGCAGTGGAACTTTGAACACCGGGGAGCTGTTTTTT
CASSGTLNTGELFF
>TRBD1|TRBJ1-1|TRBV6-5|NA
TGTGCCAGCAGAATCTATAGAACAGGGGAAGAAGCTTTCTTT
CASRIYRTGEEAFF
>TRBD2|TRBJ2-7|TRBV6-5|many
TGTGCCAGCAGTTACTTAGCGGGGAACTCCTACGAGCAGTACTTC
CASSYLAGNSYEQYF
>TRBD2|TRBJ2-2|TRBV5-4|few
TGTGCCAGCAGCGCCACTAGCGGGGGGGCCCTCACCGGGGAGCTGTTTTTT
CASSATSGGALTGELFF
>NA|TRBJ2-1|TRBV7-2|NA
TGTGCCAGCAGCTTAAACAGGGCCGAGCAGTTCTTC
CASSLNRAEQFF
>NA|TRBJ2-6|TRBV30|few
TGTGCCTGGGGGACTGGGGCCAACGTCCTGACTTTC
CAWGTGANVLTF
>NA|TRBJ2-5|TRBV24-1|few
TGTGCCAGCCAGGGAAGTCAAGAGACCCAGTACTTC
CASQGSQETQYF